This T cell receptor (beta chain) was retrieved from a study of vaccination and CD4 T cells after COVID-19. At the level of the study: Post-COVID sampling occurred a median about 110 days after diagnosis (range 35 to 161).

V was trimmed by 1 base and J by 3 bases, leaving 7 bases between them. This CDR3 has 15 residues. The treatment denotes: roughly 10-day PBMC culture with coronavirus spike peptide pools or control peptides (ViraFEST assay). With peptide pools, ViraFEST first expanded antigen-specific T cells and afterwards sequenced their TCRs. An Oncomine TCR Beta short-read assay was used to sequence the DNA from cultured CD4+ T cells. MiXCR, run by TCRdb on the PCR reads, gives a single entry per CDR3 protein. Here the sample spans 26,000 or so distinct CDR3 sequences, about 46% being singletons. As concerns this clonotype: What it binds is not known.

The sample comprised CD4+ T cells from blood, cultured in vitro. This TCR derives from a human donor who had recovered from COVID-19. The gene calls are TRBV12-3 or TRBV12-4 and TRBJ1-6; tentatively, D is TRBD1 (5 bases). CDR3 coding DNA: TGTGCCAGCAGTTTAGGGGGCCGCTATAATTCACCCCTCCACTTT. Its translation is CASSLGGRYNSPLHF.